This is a list of T cell receptor beta chains from one sample in a study of Tregs in tolerant kidney transplant recipients. TCRdb's copy holds only in-frame clones and misses some; the assay was immunoSEQ multiplex PCR. In the table there are 90,000 or so clones, over 85% of which are singletons. The sample consisted of CD8+ T cells from blood. These receptors were obtained from a human donor in good health. Each CDR3 is given with its conserved first and last residue. Fields, in order: V gene, CDR3 protein.

V gene: TRBV30; CDR3 protein: CAWAVEAGSYSGANVLTF
V gene: TRBV9; CDR3 protein: CASSVLGRRSYNEQFF
V gene: TRBV27; CDR3 protein: CASSTLGPAGTQYF
V gene: TRBV27; CDR3 protein: CASSPGANTQYF
V gene: TRBV9; CDR3 protein: CASSVDDRDTGLLGNTIYF
V gene: TRBV5-6; CDR3 protein: CASRGPNYEQYF
V gene: TRBV7-3; CDR3 protein: CASSLGGSYNEQFF
V gene: TRBV6-1; CDR3 protein: CASQPAGGQPQHF
V gene: TRBV29-1; CDR3 protein: CSVDVDSYNEQFF
V gene: TRBV19; CDR3 protein: CASSMGPRYNEQFF
V gene: TRBV7-8; CDR3 protein: CASSLEAYTGELFF
V gene: TRBV4-1; CDR3 protein: CASSPPGTGELFF
V gene: TRBV5-4; CDR3 protein: CASSHGQNYEQYF
V gene: TRBV7-9; CDR3 protein: CASSSPATDTQYF
V gene: TRBV7-9; CDR3 protein: CASSPRGAETSGYEQYF
V gene: TRBV6-1; CDR3 protein: CASSDQWPQHF
V gene: TRBV4-1; CDR3 protein: CASSQRYTTGTHNYGYTF
V gene: TRBV9; CDR3 protein: CASGRGYTEAFF
V gene: TRBV6-5; CDR3 protein: CASSYHSNQPQHF
V gene: TRBV7-3; CDR3 protein: CASSLSGGQETQYF
V gene: TRBV27; CDR3 protein: CASRRSVGEQYF
V gene: TRBV11-2; CDR3 protein: CASSLDPDEQYF
V gene: TRBV10-3; CDR3 protein: CAISESKASGDYNEQFF
V gene: TRBV7-6; CDR3 protein: CASSLRGTRQQYF
V gene: TRBV21-1; CDR3 protein: CASPHYNFALVATNEKLFF
V gene: TRBV6-5; CDR3 protein: CASSRQDLSYEQYF
V gene: TRBV27; CDR3 protein: CASSSADTQYF
V gene: TRBV2; CDR3 protein: CASSEAPPEQYF
V gene: TRBV9; CDR3 protein: CASSVASGGYNEQFF
V gene: TRBV25-1; CDR3 protein: CASSDSLAGFEDNSPLHF
V gene: TRBV25-1; CDR3 protein: CASSARTSSKGTGELFF
V gene: TRBV7-9; CDR3 protein: CASSPASGRALEQYF
V gene: TRBV27; CDR3 protein: CASSPSGGALSAFF
V gene: TRBV15; CDR3 protein: CATSSRHTSPYEQYF
V gene: TRBV5-1; CDR3 protein: CASSLGQGRETQYF
V gene: TRBV14; CDR3 protein: CASSQHYEQYF